This T cell receptor (beta chain) appears in the sequencing data of a study of blood T cell repertoires in COVID-19. About the research overall: Samples representing acute and convalescent COVID-19 were sourced from the United States, Italy and Spain. In each case, the material was cDNA or gDNA derived from T cells, B-cell-depleted T cells, or PBMCs.

In its sample, this clone was seen many times. Original analysis: Researchers report that nucleated cell counts were estimated from reference gene primer amplification. Repertoires were generated with immunoSEQ multiplex PCR, while TCRdb's copy carries only in-frame clones and drops some. V and J calls and clone size are those listed in that table; D and trimming were worked out from the DNA. The sample yields about 110,000 clones, approximately 70% seen once. The junction had 1 base not matched to a gene; V was cut back by 3 bases and J by 5 bases. CDR1 is DFQATT, CDR2 SNEGSKA, per germline (reference sequence). This CDR3 spans 13 amino acids.

This receptor was obtained from a woman in her sixties or seventies with acute or convalescent COVID-19. The sample taken for sequencing was peripheral blood. The chain uses TRBV20-1 and TRBJ1-4; 9 positions match TRBD1. CDR3 DNA sequence: TGCAGTGCTAGTGGGACAGGGAATGAAAAACTGTTTTTT. Its translation is CSASGTGNEKLFF.